This is a list of T cell receptor beta chains from one sample in a study of T cells in Graves' hyperthyroidism and ophthalmopathy. TCRdb re-called the multiplex PCR reads with MiXCR, one entry per CDR3 protein. Of hundreds of thousands of distinct CDR3 sequences detected, roughly 46% appear once; the ten largest clones hold 8.2%. Sequenced sample: peripheral blood or thyroid tissue (not recorded which). Receptor source: a woman aged 18-35 years with Graves' hyperthyroidism. Both conserved end residues are part of each CDR3. The D gene is left open where the match is weak. Rows give clone size only sometimes, using once, few, many, or a class for an expanded clone.

j_call | clone_size | d_call | v_call | cdr3_nt | cdr3_aa
TRBJ1-5 | - | - | TRBV7-6 | TGCGCCAGCAGCACCCAGCATTTT | CASSTQHF
TRBJ1-2 | once | - | TRBV24-1 | TGTGCCACCAGCAGGGACGAGGTTCGGGGCTACACCTTC | CATSRDEVRGYTF
TRBJ2-7 | few | - | TRBV7-3 | TGTGCCAGCAGCTTCCAGGGGATAAAGTACTTC | CASSFQGIKYF
TRBJ1-1 | few | - | TRBV10-3 | TGTGCCAGCAGTTTCTTGATGACTGAAGCTTTCTTT | CASSFLMTEAFF
TRBJ1-4 | - | TRBD1 | TRBV7-3 | TGTGCCAGCAGCTCCGGGACAGAAACTAATGAAAAACTGTTTTTT | CASSSGTETNEKLFF
TRBJ1-5 | - | TRBD1 | TRBV5-6 | TGTGCCAGCAGCTTGCAAGGGACAGGGTTTAATAGCAATCAGCCCCAGCATTTT | CASSLQGTGFNSNQPQHF
TRBJ2-7 | - | TRBD1 | TRBV10-3 | TGTGCCAGCAGCCGTTCTCGGACAGGCAGCTCCTACGAGCAGTACTTC | CASSRSRTGSSYEQYF
TRBJ1-2 | many | TRBD1 | TRBV29-1 | TGCAGCGTTGCCCGGGGACAGGGGAATGGCTACACCTTC | CSVARGQGNGYTF
TRBJ1-6 | - | TRBD1 | TRBV7-9 | TGTGCCAGCTGCGGGGACAGCGACTATAATTCACCCCTCCACTTT | CASCGDSDYNSPLHF
TRBJ2-5 | - | - | TRBV19 | TGTGCCAGTAGTATGAACGGGGAACGCGTGACCCAGTACTTC | CASSMNGERVTQYF
TRBJ1-6 | once | TRBD1 | TRBV6-1 | TGTGCCAGCAGTGGGGACAGGGCCCCACTGTTTAATTCACCCCTCCACTTT | CASSGDRAPLFNSPLHF
TRBJ2-7 | many | TRBD2 | TRBV10-3 | TGTGCCATCAGTGAACCGGGGACTAGAGCCTACGAGCAGTACTTC | CAISEPGTRAYEQYF
TRBJ2-1 | - | TRBD1 | TRBV29-1 | TGCAGCGTTCTGGGACAGGGCTATGAGCAGTTCTTC | CSVLGQGYEQFF
TRBJ1-6 | few | TRBD1 | TRBV11-2 | TGTGCCAGCAGCCCTCGGACAGGGGGGAATAATTCACCCCTCCACTTT | CASSPRTGGNNSPLHF
TRBJ1-6 | - | TRBD1 | TRBV12-3/TRBV12-4 | TGTGCCAGCAGCGGGACAGACCCCGATTCACCCCTCCACTTT | CASSGTDPDSPLHF
TRBJ1-2 | few | - | TRBV5-1 | TGCGCCAGCAGCTCTCCGGGAAAGAGGGGCTACACCTTC | CASSSPGKRGYTF
TRBJ2-1 | - | TRBD1 | TRBV24-1 | TGTGCCACCAGTGATGTCGGGACAGCCTACAATGAGCAGTTCTTC | CATSDVGTAYNEQFF
TRBJ1-1 | - | TRBD1 | TRBV7-3 | TGTGCCAGCAGCTCCGACAGGGCCACTGAAGCTTTCTTT | CASSSDRATEAFF
TRBJ2-5 | - | TRBD2 | TRBV25-1 | TGTGCCAGCCGCGAGGGACTACTTCGCGAGACCCAGTACTTC | CASREGLLRETQYF
TRBJ2-5 | once | TRBD2 | TRBV7-9 | TGTGCCAGCAGACGGGAGGGGCACAAAGGGGAGACCCAGTACTTC | CASRREGHKGETQYF
TRBJ2-5 | many | TRBD1 | TRBV7-2 | TGTGCCAGCAGCTTAGTCACAGGGGGCGATGGGACCCAGTACTTC | CASSLVTGGDGTQYF
TRBJ1-6 | once | TRBD1 | TRBV10-3 | TGTGCCATCAGTGACCCGGCAGGGGGCAGTTCACCCCTCCACTTT | CAISDPAGGSSPLHF
TRBJ2-1 | few | TRBD2 | TRBV24-1 | TGTGCCACCAGTGATACGACTAGCGGTGACAGGCAGTTCTTC | CATSDTTSGDRQFF
TRBJ2-5 | - | TRBD1 | TRBV2 | TGTGCCAGCAGTTATGGGACAGGCTGGGAGACCCAGTACTTC | CASSYGTGWETQYF
TRBJ2-5 | few | - | TRBV7-8 | TGTGCCAGCAGCTCCAGAGGCCCGCCGGCCTCCCAGTACTTC | CASSSRGPPASQYF
TRBJ2-7 | few | - | TRBV14 | TGTGCCAGCAGCCTCGGCGGCGGGTCGGGCGAGCAGTACTTC | CASSLGGGSGEQYF
TRBJ2-7 | few | - | TRBV29-1 | TGCAGCGGGAGCGCTACAGGGAGTATCTACGAGCAGTACTTC | CSGSATGSIYEQYF